A single sample gave rise to the 21 T cell receptor beta chains below, sequenced in a study of blood T cell repertoires in COVID-19. TCRdb's copy holds only in-frame clones and misses some; the assay was immunoSEQ multiplex PCR. The sample shows just over 50,000 clones, roughly 84% of them seen only once. The material sequenced was peripheral blood. All receptors derive from a man older than 75 with active COVID-19.

The CDR3 region has the DNA TGTGCCTGGAGAGCGGGCGACAGGAACACCGGGGAGCTGTTTTTT. Amino acids: CAWRAGDRNTGELFF. The chain has TRBV30 and TRBJ2-2; perhaps TRBD2 as D (6 bases). Germline V gene lookup returns CDR1 GTSNPN and CDR2 SVGIG (reference sequence). This CDR3 is 15 amino acids long. V was trimmed by 3 bases and J by 1 base, leaving 12 bases between them. Full variable domain (rest looked up from reference TRBV30 and TRBJ2-2): SQTIHQWPATLVQPVGSPLSLECTVEGTSNPNLYWYRQAAGRGLQLLFYSVGIGQISSEVPQNLSASRPQDRQFILSSKKLLLSDSGFYLCAWRAGDRNTGELFFGEGSRLTVL.

The chain combines TRBV4-2 with TRBJ2-3, with D maybe TRBD1 (5 bases). The CDR3 runs 15 residues. Trimming took 0 bases from V and 2 from J, leaving 9 bases between them. Germline loops: CDR1 LGHNA, CDR2 YNFKEQ. The CDR3 here is CASSQDLRVTDTQYF. The CDR3 nucleotides are TGTGCCAGCAGCCAAGATCTCAGGGTCACAGATACGCAGTATTTT.

This clone has a handful of counts. The sample holds other DNA sequences that translate to the same CDR3. The rearrangement links TRBV4-3 to TRBJ2-2; 10 bases align to TRBD2. CDR1 is LGHNA and CDR2 is YSLEER in the germline V gene. The V segment lost 1 base and the J segment 2 bases; nucleotides outside the gene matches: 4. The CDR3 totals 17 residues. The CDR3 bases are TGCGCCAGCAGCCAAGGGCTAGCGGGAGTAAACACCGGGGAGCTGTTTTTT. Amino acid sequence: CASSQGLAGVNTGELFF.

The DNA of the CDR3 is TGTGCCAGCAGGGGACAGGGTCGCTACGAGCAGTACTTC. Translating gives CASRGQGRYEQYF. The chain uses TRBV27 and TRBJ2-7, with 9 positions matching TRBD1. The CDR3 is made up of 13 amino acids. Per germline, CDR1 MNHEY and CDR2 SMNVEV (reference sequence). The V segment lost 6 bases and the J segment 3 bases; nucleotides outside the gene matches: 3.

The rearrangement links TRBV5-1 to TRBJ2-3, with 9 nucleotides matching TRBD2. This CDR3 comprises 16 residues. Germline V gene data show CDR1 as SGHRS and CDR2 as YFSETQ. With V trimmed by 4 bases and J by 3 bases, 9 bases remained unmatched. CDR3 nucleotide sequence: TGCGCCAGCAGCCTATTACTAGCGGGCCCTACAGATACGCAGTATTTT. It specifies CASSLLLAGPTDTQYF.

The rearrangement joins TRBV15 to TRBJ2-3; a weak D match, TRBD2 (6 bases). The V and J ends lost 5 bases and 3 bases respectively, with 15 bases between them. Per the germline V gene, CDR1 is LNHNV and CDR2 is YYDKDF (reference sequence). There are 15 residues in the CDR3. This chain's CDR3 is CATSETSLSTDTQYF. In nucleotides, the CDR3 is TGTGCCACCAGCGAAACTAGCTTAAGTACAGATACGCAGTATTTT.

This rearrangement joins TRBV13 to TRBJ2-1; 10 bases align to TRBD2. The CDR3 sequence is 21 residues long. CDR1 and CDR2 (germline): PRHDT, FYEKMQ (reference sequence). V dropped 5 bases and J dropped 7; count of bases not matched to a gene: 26. The DNA of the CDR3 is TGTGCCAGCAGCCTAGACAGAGCGGGGCTAGCGGGAGTGCATGGGGCAAATGAGCAGTTCTTC. Amino acids: CASSLDRAGLAGVHGANEQFF.

This rearrangement joins TRBV7-3 to TRBJ2-2, with D tentatively TRBD1 (8 bases). The CDR3 contains 16 residues. Trimming stripped 4 bases from V and 5 bases from J, with 17 bases between. Germline loops: CDR1 SGHTA, CDR2 FQGTGA. The CDR3 here is CASSSLTGEGTGELFF. In DNA, the CDR3 is TGTGCCAGCAGCTCCTTGACAGGGGAGGGTACCGGGGAGCTGTTTTTT. The entire variable domain, with the rest obtained from reference TRBV7-3 and TRBJ2-2, is as follows: GAGVSQTPSNKVTEKGKYVELRCDPISGHTALYWYRQSLGQGPEFLIYFQGTGAADDSGLPNDRFFAVRPEGSVSTLKIQRTERGDSAVYLCASSSLTGEGTGELFFGEGSRLTVL.

This chain links TRBV7-2 with TRBJ2-7; TRBD2 agrees at 15 bases. Germline V gene sequence: CDR1 SGHTA, CDR2 FQGNSA. The CDR3 length is 16 residues. Unmatched junction bases numbered 6, after V lost 2 bases and J lost 7 bases. CDR3 amino acids: CASSLPGLAGGDEQYF. In DNA, the CDR3 is TGTGCCAGCAGCTTACCGGGACTAGCGGGAGGTGATGAGCAGTACTTC.

The count of this clone is one. The rearrangement links TRBV7-9 to TRBJ1-1; D remains ambiguous. The V end was cut by 0 bases, the J end by 5 bases, with 10 bases between. The CDR3 totals 14 residues. Germline lookup yields CDR1 SEHNR and CDR2 FQNEAQ (reference sequence). CDR3 residues: CASSLALEGTEAFF. The CDR3 coding sequence is TGTGCCAGCAGCTTAGCACTAGAAGGGACTGAAGCTTTCTTT.

The V call is TRBV7-9, the J call TRBJ1-2; 12 nucleotides align to TRBD1. CDR1 is SEHNR, CDR2 FQNEAQ, per germline (reference sequence). V trimming: 0 bases; J trimming: 8 bases; junction bases outside the gene matches: 10. This CDR3 comprises 17 residues. The DNA for the CDR3 is TGTGCCAGCAGCTTAGCATCTTTGGGACAGGGGGCGCGCGGCTACACCTTC. Translated: CASSLASLGQGARGYTF.

Written as DNA, the CDR3 is TGTGCCAGCAGCGTAGCTCCGAACACTGAAGCTTTCTTT. Translation: CASSVAPNTEAFF. The V call is TRBV9, the J call TRBJ1-1; D unresolved. CDR1 is SGDLS and CDR2 is YYNGEE in the germline V gene. V was shortened by 0 bases and J by 1 base, with 4 bases between the two germline ends. There are 13 residues in the CDR3.

The chain links TRBV5-1 to TRBJ2-1, with 8 bases that match TRBD2. V lost 4 bases to trimming and J lost 5 bases; unmatched junction nucleotides: 8. There are 15 residues in the CDR3. CDR1 and CDR2 from the germline V gene are SGHRS and YFSETQ. CDR3 region: CASSHGTRINNEQFF. CDR3 nucleotide sequence: TGCGCCAGCAGCCATGGGACTAGGATTAACAATGAGCAGTTCTTC.

This clone came up a few times. The chain recombines TRBV2 with TRBJ1-2; D is unclear. The CDR3 loop spans 14 amino acids. The germline V and J ends were trimmed by 4 bases and 1 base, with 10 bases remaining between them. The V gene's germline CDR1 is SNHLY and CDR2 FYNNEI. The CDR3 DNA reads TGTGCCAGCAGTGCTGGCACCCATAACTATGGCTACACCTTC. It specifies CASSAGTHNYGYTF.

This chain links TRBV6-2 or TRBV6-3 with TRBJ2-7, with 7 bases matching TRBD1. The CDR3 extends over 16 amino acids. The trim removed 2 bases at V and 3 bases at J, leaving 10 bases unmatched. Germline CDR1 MNHEY, CDR2 SVGEGT. The CDR3 loop reads CASSYSRDRQNYEQYF. The CDR3 nucleotides are TGTGCCAGCAGTTACAGCCGGGACAGACAAAACTACGAGCAGTACTTC.

This chain joins TRBV24-1 and TRBJ2-1; 11 nucleotides align to TRBD2. The V segment lost 2 bases and the J segment 5 bases; nucleotides outside the gene matches: 10. This CDR3 has 18 residues. CDR1 and CDR2 (germline): KGHDR, SFDVKD. CDR3 nucleotides: TGTGCCACCAGTGATTCCCGCGGGACTAGCGGAAGGCACAATGAGCAGTTCTTC. As protein: CATSDSRGTSGRHNEQFF.

V and J are TRBV12-3 or TRBV12-4 and TRBJ2-6, with D hard to call. Trimming shortened V by 7 bases and J by 3 bases, and 7 bases separated the two germline ends. The CDR3 is made up of 13 amino acids. The CDR3 sequence is CASTSLGANVLTF. CDR3 DNA sequence: TGTGCCAGCACCTCTCTTGGGGCCAACGTCCTGACTTTC.

V usage is TRBV4-3 and J usage is TRBJ2-1; no clear D. Germline V CDR1 and CDR2: LGHNA, YSLEER. The CDR3 is made up of 11 amino acids. Trimming stripped 6 bases from V and 3 bases from J, with 3 bases between. The CDR3 bases are TGCGCCAGCAGGAGCTACAATGAGCAGTTCTTC. Translated, it gives CASRSYNEQFF.

The chain is built from TRBV2 and TRBJ2-6, with TRBD1 matching over 10 bases. This CDR3 has 17 amino acids. Trimming at V came to 8 bases and at J to 0 bases, leaving 7 bases not matched to a gene. Germline CDR1 SNHLY, CDR2 FYNNEI. CDR3 DNA sequence: TGTGCCAGCGGACCCCGGGACAGGGGCTCTGGGGCCAACGTCCTGACTTTC. Residues: CASGPRDRGSGANVLTF.

The genes are TRBV7-6 and TRBJ1-2; D is unclear. V was clipped by 1 base and J by 8 bases, with 11 bases between them. The germline CDR1 and CDR2 sequences are SGHVS and FNYEAQ. The CDR3 is 13 residues long. This chain's CDR3 is CASSLGSGEGYTF. The CDR3 coding sequence is TGTGCCAGCAGCTTAGGCTCCGGGGAAGGCTACACCTTC. Combining the CDR3 with reference TRBV7-6 and TRBJ1-2 gives the whole variable domain GAGVSQSPRYKVTKRGQDVALRCDPISGHVSLYWYRQALGQGPEFLTYFNYEAQQDKSGLPNDRFSAERPEGSISTLTIQRTEQRDSAMYRCASSLGSGEGYTFGSGTRLTVV.

This clone was picked up one time. The chain uses TRBV6-5 and TRBJ1-2, with D possibly being TRBD1 (5 bases). V lost 5 bases and J lost 7, with 11 bases in between. CDR1 and CDR2 (germline): MNHEY, SVGAGI. This CDR3 comprises 12 residues. CDR3 loop: CASSPDRTGYTF. CDR3 nucleotides: TGTGCCAGCAGTCCCGACAGAACTGGCTACACCTTC.